This T cell receptor beta chain was identified in a study of CD8 T cells in ankylosing spondylitis. The V end lost 4 bases, the J end lost 3 bases, and 16 bases lay between the germline ends. The CDR3 is 14 residues long. In germline, CDR1 is DFQATT, CDR2 SNEGSKA (reference sequence). TCRdb re-called the 5' RACE reads with MiXCR, one entry per CDR3 protein. Among approximately 140,000 distinct CDR3 sequences listed, around 43% were seen once. Sequenced input: synovial fluid, either unsorted or a sorted T cell fraction (not recorded which). This sequence was found in a male donor with ankylosing spondylitis. This rearrangement joins TRBV20-1 to TRBJ2-7, with a possible D match to TRBD2 (5 bases). The CDR3 loop is CSAKREERVYEQYF. CDR3 sequence (DNA): TGCAGTGCTAAGAGGGAAGAAAGGGTCTACGAGCAGTACTTC.